Listed below are T cell receptor beta chains from one sample, sequenced in a study of cytomegalovirus exposure and HLA in healthy donors. Clones were sequenced by immunoSEQ multiplex PCR, and TCRdb holds only the in-frame ones, with some missing. The sample table sets out 45,000 to 60,000 clones. The source material was PBMCs. These receptors came from a male donor in good health and CMV-seronegative. Each CDR3 is given with its conserved first and last residue. D genes are given only for firm matches.

V gene	J gene	D gene	CDR3 DNA	CDR3 protein
TRBV29-1	TRBJ2-3	TRBD1	TGCAGCGTTTCGTCGGGACAGGGTATCGCAGATACGCAGTATTTT	CSVSSGQGIADTQYF
TRBV27	TRBJ2-7	TRBD1	TGTGCCAGCAGTTTAGGGGACAGGGGCCACGAGCAGTACTTC	CASSLGDRGHEQYF
TRBV6-5	TRBJ1-1	TRBD1	TGTGCCAGCAGTTACGGTCTCAGGGGGAACGCTGAAGCTTTCTTT	CASSYGLRGNAEAFF
TRBV6-5	TRBJ2-5	NA	TGTGCCAGCAGTTACAATGCCAGGGAGACCCAGTACTTC	CASSYNARETQYF
TRBV10-3	TRBJ2-7	TRBD2	TGTGCCATCAGTGAATTGCGGGGGGCAACCTACGAGCAGTACTTC	CAISELRGATYEQYF
TRBV19	TRBJ1-1	NA	TGTGCCAGTAGTATCGGGGTCCACTCTTCGAACACTGAAGCTTTCTTT	CASSIGVHSSNTEAFF
TRBV29-1	TRBJ1-1	NA	TGCAGCGTTGAAGCGGGTTCGGCTTTCTTT	CSVEAGSAFF
TRBV30	TRBJ1-4	NA	TGTGCCTGGAGCCGGACCAGCGGGGAAAAACTGTTTTTT	CAWSRTSGEKLFF
TRBV5-1	TRBJ1-3	NA	TGCGCCAGCAGCTTTCTCTCGGGGTTAGATGGAAACACCATATATTTT	CASSFLSGLDGNTIYF
TRBV5-1	TRBJ1-1	NA	TGCGCCAGCAGCCAGAGAGGGGGGGGTACTGAAGCTTTCTTT	CASSQRGGGTEAFF
TRBV30	TRBJ1-1	TRBD1	TGTGCCTGGCGACGACAGGGTCGGAACACTGAAGCTTTCTTT	CAWRRQGRNTEAFF
TRBV6-6	TRBJ1-5	NA	TGTGCCAGCAGTTCTAATCAGCCCCAGCATTTT	CASSSNQPQHF
TRBV4-1	TRBJ1-5	NA	TGCGCCAGCAGCCACCTCCCCCATCAGCCCCAGCATTTT	CASSHLPHQPQHF
TRBV5-6	TRBJ1-5	NA	TGTGCCACCTCCGAAGGCGGGATAGGCAATCAGCCCCAGCATTTT	CATSEGGIGNQPQHF
TRBV7-7	TRBJ2-5	TRBD2	TGTGCTAGCAGCTTGTCTCTAGCGGAAGAGACCCAGTACTTC	CASSLSLAEETQYF
TRBV6-5	TRBJ1-3	TRBD1	TGTGCCAGCAGCCGGGACAGCTCTGGAAACACCATATATTTT	CASSRDSSGNTIYF
TRBV5-1	TRBJ1-2	NA	TGCGCCAGCAGCTTGATTCCAGGGCGCGGCTATGGCTACACCTTC	CASSLIPGRGYGYTF
TRBV6-1	TRBJ2-5	TRBD1	TGTGCCAGCAGTGAAGGGGTGTTCGACAGGGTCCAAGAGACCCAGTACTTC	CASSEGVFDRVQETQYF
TRBV6-1	TRBJ2-7	TRBD1	TGTGCCAGCAGTGAAATAGGACAGGGCGAGCAGTACTTC	CASSEIGQGEQYF
TRBV2	TRBJ2-7	NA	TGTGCCAGCAGCGGTGGGCCGACAACCTACGAGCAGTACTTC	CASSGGPTTYEQYF
TRBV7-9	TRBJ1-1	NA	TGTGCCAGCAGCTTAGGGCGACGGGGGGCTCTGAACACTGAAGCTTTCTTT	CASSLGRRGALNTEAFF
TRBV5-1	TRBJ2-1	TRBD2	TGCGCCAGCAGCTTGTTAAGCGGGGGGGGGAATGAGCAGTTCTTC	CASSLLSGGGNEQFF
TRBV30	TRBJ1-2	NA	TGTGCCTGGAGTGTAACGGGAGACTCTGGCTACACCTTC	CAWSVTGDSGYTF
TRBV7-8	TRBJ2-7	TRBD2	TGTGCCAGCAGCTACTCGGGGGGGAATAACGAGCAGTACTTC	CASSYSGGNNEQYF
TRBV4-1	TRBJ2-7	NA	TGCGCCAGCAGCCAAGAATTCGGGGGATCCTACGAGCAGTACTTC	CASSQEFGGSYEQYF
TRBV5-1	TRBJ1-6	TRBD1	TGCGCCAGCAGCCAATCGGGACAGTCTTCACCCCTCCACTTT	CASSQSGQSSPLHF
TRBV27	TRBJ1-2	TRBD1	TGTGCCAGCAGTTCTGGGACAGGACAACTCTATGGCTACACCTTC	CASSSGTGQLYGYTF
TRBV2	TRBJ1-5	NA	TGTGCCAGCAGGAGCGATCAGCTCAATCAGCCCCAGCATTTT	CASRSDQLNQPQHF
TRBV5-1	TRBJ1-5	NA	TGCGCCAGCAGCTTGATTCCGGGAAAAAATCAGCCCCAGCATTTT	CASSLIPGKNQPQHF
TRBV5-1	TRBJ2-1	TRBD2	TGCGCCAGCAGCTTGAGCGGGGGCGAGCAGTTCTTC	CASSLSGGEQFF
TRBV6-6	TRBJ1-1	NA	TGTGCCAGCAGTTACACTAACAGGTTTAACACTGAAGCTTTCTTT	CASSYTNRFNTEAFF
TRBV9	TRBJ2-3	NA	TGTGCCAGCAGCGGAGGAGAGGATACGCAGTATTTT	CASSGGEDTQYF
TRBV7-8	TRBJ2-5	NA	TGTGCCAGCAGCTTAGCCTGGCCCCAAGAGACCCAGTACTTC	CASSLAWPQETQYF
TRBV4-1	TRBJ1-2	NA	TGCGCCAGCAGCCAAGCCGACTCTGCTAACTATGGCTACACCTTC	CASSQADSANYGYTF
TRBV30	TRBJ1-5	TRBD1	TGTGCCTGGGAAGGACAGGGGGGGAATCAGCCCCAGCATTTT	CAWEGQGGNQPQHF
TRBV19	TRBJ1-2	NA	TGTGCCACCTCCCCACAAGTAGCAGCTGGCTACACCTTC	CATSPQVAAGYTF
TRBV18	TRBJ2-1	NA	TGTGCCAGCTCGCCCTCCTCGGTTTGGAATGAGCAGTTCTTC	CASSPSSVWNEQFF
TRBV7-9	TRBJ2-1	NA	TGTGCCAGCAGGCTAGTCAATGAGCAGTTCTTC	CASRLVNEQFF
TRBV5-1	TRBJ2-2	NA	TGCGCCAGCAGCTTGGATAGCCCGACCGGGGAGCTGTTTTTT	CASSLDSPTGELFF
TRBV19	TRBJ2-1	TRBD2	TGTGCCAGTAGTGCCTCGGGGGGTCGGTCCTACAATGAGCAGTTCTTC	CASSASGGRSYNEQFF
TRBV2	TRBJ1-6	TRBD1	TGTGCCAGCAGGGCAGGGGGCGCGGGGTCACCCCTCCACTTT	CASRAGGAGSPLHF
TRBV9	TRBJ2-7	NA	TGTGCCAGCAGCGTGAGTCCGGGGTTTCTCGAGGGTACCGAGCAGTACTTC	CASSVSPGFLEGTEQYF
TRBV9	TRBJ2-3	TRBD2	TGTGCCAGCAGCGCCCCCGCAAGACGGGGTAGCGGGGGGACTACAGATACGCAGTATTTT	CASSAPARRGSGGTTDTQYF
TRBV5-1	TRBJ1-2	NA	TGCGCCAGCAGCACCCCGACAGTAAACTATGGCTACACCTTC	CASSTPTVNYGYTF
TRBV6-5	TRBJ2-3	NA	TGTGCCAGCAGTTACTCCAAAAGCACAGATACGCAGTATTTT	CASSYSKSTDTQYF
TRBV28	TRBJ2-5	TRBD2	TGTGCCAGCAGTTTAACCGGGGGAGGGCAAGAGACCCAGTACTTC	CASSLTGGGQETQYF
TRBV29-1	TRBJ2-7	NA	TGCAGCGTTGAAGCCCGACAGGACTCCTACGAGCAGTACTTC	CSVEARQDSYEQYF
TRBV30	TRBJ2-2	TRBD1	TGTGCCTGGAGTCGCAGGGGGCGGAGTATCACCGGGGAGCTGTTTTTT	CAWSRRGRSITGELFF
TRBV9	TRBJ1-2	TRBD1	TGTGCCAGCAGCGTTGCAGACAGGGGCATCTATGGCTACACCTTC	CASSVADRGIYGYTF
TRBV9	TRBJ2-7	TRBD1	TGTGCCAGCAGCCCCCGACAGGGGGGCTACGAGCAGTACTTC	CASSPRQGGYEQYF
TRBV27	TRBJ2-7	TRBD2	TGTGCCAGCAGTTTAAGCGGGGAACCCTACGAGCAGTACTTC	CASSLSGEPYEQYF
TRBV27	TRBJ1-4	TRBD1	TGTGCCAGCAGGCACCAGACAGGGTTCGAAAAACTGTTTTTT	CASRHQTGFEKLFF
TRBV4-2	TRBJ1-3	TRBD1	TGTGCCAGCAGCCAGGTCCCACAGGGGGCGGGTGGAAACACCATATATTTT	CASSQVPQGAGGNTIYF
TRBV9	TRBJ2-7	NA	TGTGCCAGCAGCGTAGACTACGGTACCTACGAGCAGTACTTC	CASSVDYGTYEQYF
TRBV5-1	TRBJ1-2	NA	TGCGCCAGCAGCTTGTCCAGGAATAACTATGGCTACACCTTC	CASSLSRNNYGYTF
TRBV11-2	TRBJ2-5	NA	TGTGCCAGCAGCTTAGATCCGAGACAGCTCCAAGAGACCCAGTACTTC	CASSLDPRQLQETQYF
TRBV29-1	TRBJ1-5	TRBD1	TGCAGCGTTAATCTTGCAGGGGGAGGTAATCAGCCCCAGCATTTT	CSVNLAGGGNQPQHF
TRBV12-5	TRBJ1-1	TRBD1	TGTGCTAGTGGTGACTACAGGGGGCGTAACACTGAAGCTTTCTTT	CASGDYRGRNTEAFF
TRBV19	TRBJ1-5	NA	TGTGCCAGTAGTATTTCGGCAGGGGAAGGCAATCAGCCCCAGCATTTT	CASSISAGEGNQPQHF
TRBV4-1	TRBJ2-5	TRBD2	TGCGCCAGCAGCCAAGATTACGGACTAGCGGGTAACCAAGAGACCCAGTACTTC	CASSQDYGLAGNQETQYF